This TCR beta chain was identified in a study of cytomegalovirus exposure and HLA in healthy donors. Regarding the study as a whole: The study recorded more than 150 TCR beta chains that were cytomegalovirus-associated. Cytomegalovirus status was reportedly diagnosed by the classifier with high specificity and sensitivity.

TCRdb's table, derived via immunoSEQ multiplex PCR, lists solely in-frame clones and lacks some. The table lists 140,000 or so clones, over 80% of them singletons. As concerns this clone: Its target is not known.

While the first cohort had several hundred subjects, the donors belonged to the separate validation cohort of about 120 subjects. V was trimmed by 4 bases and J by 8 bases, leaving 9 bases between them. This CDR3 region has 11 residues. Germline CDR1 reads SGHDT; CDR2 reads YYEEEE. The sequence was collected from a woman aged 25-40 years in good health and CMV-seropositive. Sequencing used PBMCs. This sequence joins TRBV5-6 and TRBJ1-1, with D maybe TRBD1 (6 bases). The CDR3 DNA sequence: TGTGCCAGCAGCAGCGGACAGGAAGCTTTCTTT. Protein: CASSSGQEAFF. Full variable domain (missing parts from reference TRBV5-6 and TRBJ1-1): DAGVTQSPTHLIKTRGQQVTLRCSPKSGHDTVSWYQQALGQGPQFIFQYYEEEERQRGNFPDRFSGHQFPNYSSELNVNALLLGDSALYLCASSSGQEAFFGQGTRLTVV.